The following is a T cell receptor (beta chain) sequence with its context. What it recognizes is unknown. Mismatch with germline at one junction end may stem from a read error. These data originate in a study of cytomegalovirus exposure and HLA in healthy donors. Study-wide results and limits: Presence/absence analyses rested on an assumption that sequencing depth was roughly uniform across donors. There were a few CMV-associated chains whose specificity for CMV antigens was confirmed in vitro.

CDR1 SEHNR and CDR2 FQNEAQ come from the germline V gene (reference sequence). This CDR3 region has 14 residues. PCR amplification relied on 60 Vbeta primers (plus 13 Jbeta primers). Using immunoSEQ multiplex PCR, the repertoire was profiled, and TCRdb retains in-frame clones only, with some absent. The sample records about 89,000 clones, 63% being singletons. The TCR originated in a woman in her twenties or thirties in good health and CMV-seronegative. V is TRBV7-9 and J is TRBJ1-1; D possibly corresponds to TRBD1 (5 bases). Sample: PBMCs. CDR3 nucleotide sequence: TGTGCCAGCAGCAAGGCAGGGCTGAATACTGAAGCTTTCTTT. Translated, it gives CASSKAGLNTEAFF.